A selection of T cell receptor beta chains follows, all from one sample in a study of cytomegalovirus exposure and HLA in healthy donors. The assay was immunoSEQ multiplex PCR, and TCRdb's table has in-frame clones only and misses some. The sample carries roughly 100,000 clones, roughly four fifths recorded once. The sample comprised PBMCs. These receptors all come from a female donor in good health and CMV-seropositive. CDR3s include the opening cysteine and the closing phenylalanine or tryptophan. Each record gives: CDR3 DNA, CDR3 protein, clone size, J gene, D gene, V gene. D genes are given only for firm matches. Only part of the rows carry a size: once, few, many, or a class if the clone is expanded.

TGTGCCAGCAGCTTAGGCAGGTCAACCGGGGAGCTGTTTTTT CASSLGRSTGELFF . TRBJ2-2 . TRBV11-3
TGTGCCTGGAGCCCTCCAGGATCCTACGAGCAGTACTTC CAWSPPGSYEQYF once TRBJ2-7 . TRBV30
TGCGCCAGCAGCTTGGGCCGGACAGATTATGGCTACACCTTC CASSLGRTDYGYTF . TRBJ1-2 . TRBV5-1
TGTGCCAGCAGAGACAGGGGGCCGAGTGAAGCTTTCTTC CASRDRGPSEAFF . TRBJ1-1 TRBD1 TRBV6-5
TGCGCCAGCAGCTTGGGGAGCTCTGGAAACACCATATATTTT CASSLGSSGNTIYF . TRBJ1-3 . TRBV5-1
TGCGCCAGCAGCCGCGGACAGCCCCAGCATTTT CASSRGQPQHF few TRBJ1-5 . TRBV5-1
TGCGCCAGCAGCTTGAGTTTGATAGGAGGGGCAACTAATGAAAAACTGTTTTTT CASSLSLIGGATNEKLFF . TRBJ1-4 . TRBV5-1
TGCACCAGCAGCCCCCTCGCGCGGGGGCTGAGCTCCTACGAGCAGTACTTC CTSSPLARGLSSYEQYF . TRBJ2-7 . TRBV1
TGTGCCAGTAGTATCCTAGCGGGAGGGCCGCATGAGCAGTTCTTC CASSILAGGPHEQFF . TRBJ2-1 TRBD2 TRBV19
TGCGCCAGCAGTGAGGGCTCAGGTATCGGGGAGCTGTTTTTT CASSEGSGIGELFF . TRBJ2-2 . TRBV10-1
TGTGCCAGCAGCTTACTGGGACAGACGAACACTGAAGCTTTCTTT CASSLLGQTNTEAFF . TRBJ1-1 TRBD1 TRBV7-9
TGTGCCAGCAGCGCAGGGGATTCTGGAAACACCATATATTTT CASSAGDSGNTIYF . TRBJ1-3 . TRBV9
TGCGCCAGCAGCCAAGTACAAGTTCTGTCCTATAATTCACCCCTCCACTTT CASSQVQVLSYNSPLHF few TRBJ1-6 . TRBV4-1
TGTGCCACCAGCGCCCAAGGACAGGCCCGAGGAAACACCATATATTTT CATSAQGQARGNTIYF . TRBJ1-3 TRBD1 TRBV15
TGTGCCAGTAGTTCGGAGGGCAGGAACACCATATATTTT CASSSEGRNTIYF . TRBJ1-3 . TRBV19